This TCR beta chain was retrieved from a study of regulatory T cells in long-lasting Graves disease. Whole-study context: Freshly diagnosed Graves' patients had used antithyroid drugs for under 3 months.

From germline, CDR1 is MDHEN and CDR2 SYDVKM. The CDR3 spans 16 residues. Trimming shortened V by 6 bases and J by 1 base, and 18 bases separated the two germline ends. HTBI primers from iRepertoire and Arm-PCR of CDR3 regions yielded the TCR beta libraries. Authors' analysis steps: The samples included roughly 61 TRBV and roughly 14 TRBJ segments. TCRdb re-derived calls from the multiplex PCR reads in MiXCR, one entry per CDR3 protein. These V and J calls are TCRdb output, not the study's own analysis. The data hold about 400,000 distinct CDR3 sequences, with around 15% observed a single time. Time point here: newly diagnosed GD, antithyroid drugs for less than 3 months. The TCR library was made from RNA that had been extracted from PBMCs in TRIzol. Findings and limits, study-wide: Persistent patients had more shared public clonotypes (fewer than 3,000) than new patients (about 880). Favoring TRBV28, TRBJ1-2 and TRBJ2-5 was a feature seen in persistent disease.

Ten or more counts support this clonotype. Its cognate antigen is unknown. The material was peripheral blood mononuclear cells (PBMCs), obtained at new diagnosis, from a patient treated with antithyroid drugs. This sequence was found in a female donor with Graves disease. The rearrangement links TRBV28 to TRBJ2-5; no firm D call. CDR3 in amino acids: CASSPDGRFPQETQYF. The CDR3 region has the DNA TGTGCCAGCAGCCCCGATGGCAGGTTCCCCCAAGAGACCCAGTACTTC.